This T cell receptor (beta chain) was recorded in a study of blood T cell repertoires in COVID-19. V was trimmed by 5 bases and J by 2 bases, leaving 12 bases between them. There are 15 residues in the CDR3. From germline, CDR1 is LGHDT and CDR2 YNNKEL (reference sequence). Original processing methods: Counts of nucleated cells, estimated from reference gene primer amplification, were obtained. Repertoires were generated with immunoSEQ multiplex PCR, while TCRdb's copy carries only in-frame clones and drops some. That table furnishes V, J and clone size, whereas the DNA furnished D and trimming. The repertoire has 150,000 to 200,000 clones, 82% of them found once; the top ten carry 7%.

What was sequenced was peripheral blood. This chain joins TRBV3-1 (or the pseudogene TRBV3-2) and TRBJ2-2, with D possibly matching TRBD1 (5 bases). This clonotype originated in a woman aged 40 to 55 with COVID-19, enrolled during active disease. In nucleotides, the CDR3 is TGTGCCAGCAGCTACCTGACAGTCAACACCGGGGAGCTGTTTTTT. Encoded protein: CASSYLTVNTGELFF.